Presented here are 14 T cell receptor beta chains from one specimen sequenced in a study of blood T cells in healthy people across ages. A sample-barcoded 5' primer and a J-beta primer mix were used in a second PCR of roughly 6 to 11 cycles. TCRdb itself ran the 5' RACE reads through MiXCR, one entry per CDR3 protein. The sample includes about 680,000 distinct CDR3 sequences, around 48% of them seen just once. Sequenced: blood. These receptor sequences come from a woman between 55 and 75 years old in good health.

The chain has TRBV10-3 and TRBJ2-5, with TRBD2 matching over 9 bases. Germline lookup yields CDR1 ENHRY and CDR2 SYGVKD. The trim removed 3 bases at V and 0 bases at J, leaving 8 bases unmatched. The CDR3 runs 17 residues. The DNA of the CDR3 is TGTGCCATCAGTGATACGGGAATAGCGGGAGACCAAGAGACCCAGTACTTC. It translates to CAISDTGIAGDQETQYF.

The chain recombines TRBV27 with TRBJ1-2; tentative D call: TRBD1 (6 bases). Looked up from germline, CDR1 is MNHEY and CDR2 is SMNVEV (reference sequence). With 6 bases removed from V and 7 bases from J, the gap between germline ends came to 18 bases. The CDR3 covers 14 residues. Here the CDR3 reads CASSSGTPTGGYTF. CDR3 coding DNA: TGTGCCAGCAGCTCCGGGACACCCACTGGTGGCTACACCTTC.

The J gene is TRBJ1-6, the V gene TRBV6-5; a possible D gene is TRBD1 (5 bases). Germline lookup yields CDR1 MNHEY and CDR2 SVGAGI. V was shortened by 8 bases and J by 10 bases, with 15 bases between the two germline ends. The CDR3 covers 13 residues. CDR3 amino acids: CASSRDERSPLHF. DNA of the CDR3: TGTGCCAGCTCCAGGGATGAGCGGTCACCCCTCCACTTT.

The V call is TRBV9, the J call TRBJ1-6, with D tentatively TRBD1 (5 bases). CDR1 is SGDLS, CDR2 YYNGEE, per germline. CDR3 size: 15 residues. Trimming removed 0 bases from V and 7 bases from J, with 11 bases in between. CDR3 protein: CASSVVDSGNSPLHF. CDR3 sequence (DNA): TGTGCCAGCAGCGTAGTAGACAGCGGAAATTCACCCCTCCACTTT. The full variable domain, rest sourced from reference TRBV9 and TRBJ1-6, is DSGVTQTPKHLITATGQRVTLRCSPRSGDLSVYWYQQSLDQGLQFLIQYYNGEERAKGNILERFSAQQFPDLHSELNLSSLELGDSALYFCASSVVDSGNSPLHFGNGTRLTVT.

In its sample, this clonotype was seen once. V usage is TRBV6-6 and J usage is TRBJ2-5; 7 bases map to TRBD1. The CDR3 is 15 amino acids. Germline values: CDR1 MNHNY, CDR2 SVGAGI (reference sequence). V lost 3 bases and J lost 1; bases outside the gene matches: 5. This chain's CDR3 is CASSYTWDSQETQYF. In DNA form, the CDR3 reads TGTGCCAGCAGTTATACCTGGGACAGCCAAGAGACCCAGTACTTC.

The chain recombines TRBV20-1 with TRBJ1-5; D is uncertain. The CDR3 length is 14 residues. The germline V gene encodes CDR1 DFQATT and CDR2 SNEGSKA (reference sequence). V was trimmed by 3 bases and J by 2 bases, leaving 11 bases between them. The CDR3, as DNA: TGCAGTGCTAGTTTGGGTAAGGGCAATCAGCCCCAGCATTTT. Protein product: CSASLGKGNQPQHF.

V and J are TRBV5-1 and TRBJ2-7, with 10 bases aligning to TRBD1. V shed 0 bases and J 6 bases; nucleotides not matched to a gene: 6. CDR1 is SGHRS and CDR2 is YFSETQ in the germline V gene. The CDR3 is 15 amino acids. In DNA, the CDR3 is TGCGCCAGCAGCTTGGTGGGGACAGGGGTCTCCGAGCAGTACTTC. Protein sequence: CASSLVGTGVSEQYF. Looking up the rest from reference TRBV5-1 and TRBJ2-7 gives the full variable domain: KAGVTQTPRYLIKTRGQQVTLSCSPISGHRSVSWYQQTPGQGLQFLFEYFSETQRNKGNFPGRFSGRQFSNSRSEMNVSTLELGDSALYLCASSLVGTGVSEQYFGPGTRLTVT.

A single count supports this clonotype. This chain links TRBV7-9 with TRBJ2-3; TRBD2 aligns across 9 bases. V lost 2 bases and J lost 3; bases outside the gene matches: 6. The CDR3 is 16 amino acids. Germline loops: CDR1 SEHNR, CDR2 FQNEAQ (reference sequence). The DNA of the CDR3 is TGTGCCAGCAGCTTAACCCTTAGCGGGAGAACAGATACGCAGTATTTT. Protein product: CASSLTLSGRTDTQYF.

This clonotype turned up a few times. J is TRBJ2-7 and V is TRBV7-9; D may correspond to TRBD1 or TRBD2 (5 bases each). There are 13 residues in the CDR3. Germline values: CDR1 SEHNR, CDR2 FQNEAQ (reference sequence). Trimming pared 5 bases from V and 4 bases from J, leaving 12 bases between. This CDR3 reads CASSDGTPYEQYF. CDR3 sequence (DNA): TGTGCCAGCAGCGACGGGACCCCGTACGAGCAGTACTTC.

This clonotype occurred a few times. The rearrangement joins TRBV6-6 to TRBJ1-2; D is undetermined. V lost 2 bases and J 5 bases, leaving 12 bases between the germline ends. Germline-derived CDR1 and CDR2 are MNHNY and SVGAGI (reference sequence). The CDR3 has 14 residues. The CDR3 is CASSYGRPDYGYTF. In DNA, the CDR3 is TGTGCCAGCAGTTACGGCAGGCCGGATTATGGCTACACCTTC.

J is TRBJ2-1 and V is TRBV20-1; 9 bases align to TRBD2. V was pared by 0 bases and J by 5 bases, with 5 bases of the junction left unmatched. The CDR3 loop spans 15 amino acids. Germline V CDR1 and CDR2: DFQATT, SNEGSKA (reference sequence). CDR3: CSARDGTSYDNEQFF. CDR3 coding DNA: TGCAGTGCTAGAGATGGGACTAGCTATGACAATGAGCAGTTCTTC.

The chain carries TRBV7-6 and TRBJ2-1, with 7 bases fitting TRBD2. The V segment lost 0 bases and the J segment 10 bases; nucleotides outside the gene matches: 12. The CDR3 has 16 amino acids. Germline values: CDR1 SGHVS, CDR2 FNYEAQ. CDR3 amino acids: CASSLAERGSSTEQFF. The CDR3 DNA follows: TGTGCCAGCAGCTTAGCGGAGCGCGGGAGTAGTACCGAGCAGTTCTTC.

The chain couples TRBV9 to TRBJ1-2, with D maybe TRBD1 (6 bases). With 1 base removed from V and 8 bases from J, the gap between germline ends came to 15 bases. The CDR3 has 14 residues. Germline CDR1 SGDLS, CDR2 YYNGEE. Here the CDR3 DNA reads TGTGCCAGCAGCGTAAGTGGACAGTTTGAAGGCTACACCTTC. Encoded protein: CASSVSGQFEGYTF. Variable domain in full (rest from reference TRBV9 and TRBJ1-2): DSGVTQTPKHLITATGQRVTLRCSPRSGDLSVYWYQQSLDQGLQFLIQYYNGEERAKGNILERFSAQQFPDLHSELNLSSLELGDSALYFCASSVSGQFEGYTFGSGTRLTVV.

The chain's CDR3 is CASQTGLAAYEQYF. The CDR3, as DNA: TGTGCCAGCCAAACGGGACTAGCGGCCTACGAGCAGTACTTC. The chain couples TRBV3-1 to TRBJ2-7; TRBD2 aligns across 11 bases. The V segment lost 8 bases and the J segment 2 bases; nucleotides outside the gene matches: 5. The CDR3 length is 14 residues. The V gene's germline CDR1 is LGHDT and CDR2 YNNKEL (reference sequence).